The next 25 T cell receptor beta chains were all read from a single sample in a study of blood T cells in healthy people across ages. Sample-barcoded 5' priming and a J-beta primer mix drove a second PCR of about 7 to 11 cycles. Each CDR3 protein gets one entry after TCRdb re-called the 5' RACE reads with MiXCR. Of 350,000 to 450,000 distinct CDR3 sequences listed, 45% to 60% were seen once; the top ten hold under 65%. Sequencing input: blood. All receptors come from a man in his fifties or sixties in good health.

This clonotype was detected a few times. The V call is TRBV7-2, the J call TRBJ2-1; D gene unclear. CDR3 length: 13 residues. Trimming left V 4 bases short and J 8 bases short, with 12 bases between. Germline-derived CDR1 and CDR2 are SGHTA and FQGNSA. The CDR3 nucleotides are TGTGCCAGCAGCTCCCGCACCAGCGATGAGCAGTTCTTC. Residues: CASSSRTSDEQFF. Supplemented by reference TRBV7-2 and TRBJ2-1, the full variable domain reads GAGVSQSPSNKVTEKGKDVELRCDPISGHTALYWYRQSLGQGLEFLIYFQGNSAPDKSGLPSDRFSAERTGGSVSTLTIQRTQQEDSAVYLCASSSRTSDEQFFGPGTRLTVL.

Many counts were recorded for this clonotype. The V gene is TRBV4-3, the J gene TRBJ2-3, with D maybe TRBD2 (5 bases). The CDR3 covers 13 residues. CDR1 LGHNA and CDR2 YSLEER come from the germline V gene. V dropped 0 bases and J dropped 5 bases, with 6 bases sitting between them. CDR3 in DNA: TGCGCCAGCAGCCAAGATGGAGGAGATACGCAGTATTTT. Its translation is CASSQDGGDTQYF.

This clonotype was found a few times. The chain employs TRBV30 and TRBJ2-5; 8 bases line up with TRBD2. From germline, CDR1 is GTSNPN and CDR2 SVGIG (reference sequence). V lost 2 bases, J lost 1 base, and 6 bases stayed unmatched. This CDR3 spans 15 amino acids. CDR3 DNA: TGTGCCTGGAGTCTTGCCGGGACTAGCCAAGAGACCCAGTACTTC. Its translation is CAWSLAGTSQETQYF.

J is TRBJ1-6 and V is TRBV6-1, with TRBD1 matching over 7 bases. With 2 bases clipped from V and 10 bases from J, the junction kept 8 bases outside the gene matches. The CDR3 length is 15 residues. CDR1 is MNHNS and CDR2 is SASEGT in the germline V gene. The CDR3 spells CASSEFPGQNSPLHF. The CDR3, as DNA: TGTGCCAGCAGTGAATTTCCGGGACAGAACTCACCCCTCCACTTT.

This rearrangement joins TRBV20-1 to TRBJ2-5; 9 bases map to TRBD2. From germline, CDR1 is DFQATT and CDR2 SNEGSKA (reference sequence). The CDR3 runs 15 residues. V gave up 3 bases and J gave up 5 bases; unmatched junction bases: 10. CDR3 sequence (DNA): TGCAGTGCTAGTGAAGCGGGAGGCCGTCGGGAGACCCAGTACTTC. Protein product: CSASEAGGRRETQYF.

This clonotype was picked up many times. CDR3 DNA sequence: TGTGCCAGCAGCCAATCGCCCTCCCTGAACGAGCAGTACTTC. Amino acids: CASSQSPSLNEQYF. The chain carries TRBV7-2 and TRBJ2-7; no firm D call. Germline V gene lookup returns CDR1 SGHTA and CDR2 FQGNSA. Trimming took 5 bases from V and 5 from J, leaving 16 bases between them. This CDR3 region has 14 residues.

CDR3 sequence (DNA): TGCGCCAGCAGCCAAGATCCCCTGGGAAGGGCCACCGGGGAGCTGTTTTTT. It is translated as CASSQDPLGRATGELFF. The chain is built from TRBV4-3 and TRBJ2-2; D unclear. Germline V CDR1 and CDR2: LGHNA, YSLEER. The V gene lost 0 bases and the J gene lost 4 bases, with 15 bases spanning the gap. The CDR3 runs to 17 residues.

This clonotype appeared a single time. This chain uses TRBV6-5 with TRBJ2-7; D unresolved. This CDR3 contains 13 residues. Per germline, CDR1 MNHEY and CDR2 SVGAGI. V was pared by 6 bases and J by 2 bases, with 11 bases between. For the CDR3, the DNA is TGTGCCAGCAGGCCCCTCCCAACCTACGAGCAGTACTTC. This encodes CASRPLPTYEQYF.

The chain joins TRBV20-1 to TRBJ2-4; D is possibly TRBD2 (7 bases). From germline, CDR1 is DFQATT and CDR2 SNEGSKA (reference sequence). Trimming cost V 8 bases and J 0 bases, with 14 bases left between them. The CDR3 covers 14 residues. The CDR3 bases are TGCAGTCTTAGGGGGGGTCTAGCCAAAAACATTCAGTACTTC. Translation: CSLRGGLAKNIQYF.

The chain has TRBV20-1 and TRBJ2-1; TRBD2 matches at 11 bases. V trimming: 5 bases; J trimming: 9 bases; junction bases outside the gene matches: 9. The germline gives CDR1 DFQATT, CDR2 SNEGSKA (reference sequence). This CDR3 region has 14 residues. CDR3 DNA sequence: TGCAGTGCTGGGCAACTAGCGGGAGCGGGTGAGCAGTTCTTC. Its translation is CSAGQLAGAGEQFF.

There are many counts of this clonotype. The rearrangement links TRBV6-2 or TRBV6-3 to TRBJ2-7; D may match TRBD1 or TRBD2 (6 bases each). Germline values: CDR1 MNHEY, CDR2 SVGEGT. V was trimmed by 7 bases and J by 3 bases, leaving 16 bases between them. The CDR3 has 14 amino acids. In DNA form, the CDR3 reads TGTGCCAGCAAGGGGGGAAACTTAGGCTACGAGCAGTACTTC. Protein product: CASKGGNLGYEQYF.

The V call is TRBV21-1, the J call TRBJ2-3. TRBV21-1 counts as a pseudogene. This CDR3 is built from 12 residues. CDR3 in DNA: TGTGCCAGCAGCAAACGCACAGATACGCTGTATTTT. Encoded protein: CASSKRTDTLYF.

CDR3 nucleotides: TGTGCCAGCAGTGAAGGAACGCAAGGGCGCAATCAGCCCCAGCATTTT. It specifies CASSEGTQGRNQPQHF. The chain recombines TRBV6-1 with TRBJ1-5; D call uncertain. Deletions cut 1 base from V and 2 bases from J, with 12 bases between. CDR1 and CDR2 (germline): MNHNS, SASEGT. The CDR3 covers 16 residues.

This clonotype was detected many times. V is TRBV6-4 and J is TRBJ2-7; perhaps TRBD1 as D (6 bases). CDR3 length: 14 amino acids. The germline CDR1 and CDR2 sequences are MRHNA and SNTAGT. V was trimmed by 8 bases and J by 0 bases, leaving 14 bases between them. DNA of the CDR3: TGTGCCAGCCGTCGGGACACTAACTCCTACGAGCAGTACTTC. The encoded protein is CASRRDTNSYEQYF.

The chain uses TRBV6-2 or TRBV6-3 and TRBJ2-7; D perhaps matches TRBD1 (6 bases). Between the trimmed V and J ends, which lost 2 bases and 7 bases, there was a span of 15 bases. This CDR3 has 14 residues. Germline-derived CDR1 and CDR2 are MNHEY and SVGEGT. DNA for the CDR3: TGTGCCAGCAGTTACACCAACAGGGATGAAGAGCAGTACTTC. It encodes CASSYTNRDEEQYF.

This sequence joins TRBV5-1 and TRBJ2-7; 10 positions agree with TRBD2. The junction had 13 bases not matched to a gene; V was cut back by 3 bases and J by 7 bases. This CDR3 region has 16 residues. Germline values: CDR1 SGHRS, CDR2 YFSETQ. Here the CDR3 reads CASSSAAGGIGNEQYF. CDR3 DNA sequence: TGCGCCAGCAGCTCGGCAGCGGGGGGGATTGGCAATGAGCAGTACTTC.

V usage is TRBV20-1 and J usage is TRBJ2-5; tentatively, D is TRBD2 (5 bases). The ends were cut back, 3 bases at V and 2 bases at J, with 13 bases in the middle. This CDR3 has 14 amino acids. The germline gives CDR1 DFQATT, CDR2 SNEGSKA (reference sequence). The CDR3 sequence: CSARISALQETQYF. CDR3 nucleotides: TGCAGTGCTAGGATTAGCGCCCTACAAGAGACCCAGTACTTC.

CDR3 amino acids: CASSSLAGIHNEQFF. CDR3 bases: TGTGCCAGCAGTTCCCTAGCGGGGATCCACAATGAGCAGTTCTTC. The rearrangement links TRBV27 to TRBJ2-1; 9 nucleotides align to TRBD2. J lost 5 bases, V lost 4 bases, and 6 bases had no gene match. The CDR3 spans 15 residues. CDR1 and CDR2 (germline): MNHEY, SMNVEV (reference sequence).

The table lists this clonotype with many counts. The V gene is TRBV18, the J gene TRBJ2-3; either TRBD1 or TRBD2 may fit D (5 bases each). Trimming took 3 bases from V and 6 from J, leaving 13 bases between them. CDR1 and CDR2 from the germline V gene are KGHSH and LQKENI. This CDR3 is 14 amino acids long. The CDR3 is CASSPGRGTDTQYF. The DNA for the CDR3 is TGTGCCAGCTCACCGGGTCGAGGGACCGATACGCAGTATTTT.

V gene TRBV11-2 combines with J gene TRBJ2-1; D could derive from TRBD1 or TRBD2 (5 bases each). The V gene lost 0 bases and the J gene lost 9 bases, with 12 bases spanning the gap. The CDR3 is 14 amino acids. Germline CDR1 is SGHAT and CDR2 is FQNNGV. The CDR3 DNA follows: TGTGCCAGCAGCTTAGATTATCGGGGCGGTGAGCAGTTCTTC. This sequence encodes CASSLDYRGGEQFF.

The chain joins TRBV7-2 to TRBJ1-1; no clear D. The CDR3 covers 15 residues. Trimming left V 5 bases short and J 1 base short, with 14 bases between. Germline CDR1 is SGHTA and CDR2 is FQGNSA. The CDR3 protein is CASSRPGPENTEAFF. The CDR3 DNA reads TGTGCCAGCAGCAGACCCGGACCCGAGAACACTGAAGCTTTCTTT.

The genes are TRBV25-1 and TRBJ1-4, with TRBD1 as a possible D gene (5 bases). The CDR3 has 15 amino acids. V shed 3 bases and J shed 8 bases, with 16 bases lying between them. Looked up from germline, CDR1 is MGHDK and CDR2 is SYGVNS. In DNA form, the CDR3 reads TGTGCCAGCAGTGAGTCCCCGGGGGTCCGGGAAAAACTGTTTTTT. This sequence encodes CASSESPGVREKLFF.

The chain combines TRBV7-8 with TRBJ2-5, with TRBD2 identical over 10 bases. The CDR3 length is 16 residues. V was pared by 5 bases and J by 4 bases, with 10 bases of the junction left unmatched. Germline assignment: CDR1 SGHVS and CDR2 FQNEAQ. CDR3 nucleotides: TGTGCCAGCAGCGGGTGGGCTAGCGGGGGACCAGAGACCCAGTACTTC. Its translation is CASSGWASGGPETQYF.

This chain links TRBV20-1 with TRBJ1-2; D not certain. Trimming cost V 0 bases and J 7 bases, with 12 bases left between them. The germline V gene encodes CDR1 DFQATT and CDR2 SNEGSKA (reference sequence). The CDR3 is 13 residues long. CDR3 protein: CSAREAGMRGYTF. The CDR3 coding sequence is TGCAGTGCTAGAGAGGCGGGTATGCGTGGCTACACCTTC.

In DNA, the CDR3 is TGTGCCAGCAGCGTAGCTTGGGGGACAAGTTCCCACGAGCAGTACTTC. It encodes CASSVAWGTSSHEQYF. This rearrangement joins TRBV9 to TRBJ2-4; D is perhaps TRBD1 (6 bases). The last part of the DNA fits TRBJ2-7 better; the J call may be wrong. The CDR3 totals 16 residues. Germline loops: CDR1 SGDLS, CDR2 YYNGEE.